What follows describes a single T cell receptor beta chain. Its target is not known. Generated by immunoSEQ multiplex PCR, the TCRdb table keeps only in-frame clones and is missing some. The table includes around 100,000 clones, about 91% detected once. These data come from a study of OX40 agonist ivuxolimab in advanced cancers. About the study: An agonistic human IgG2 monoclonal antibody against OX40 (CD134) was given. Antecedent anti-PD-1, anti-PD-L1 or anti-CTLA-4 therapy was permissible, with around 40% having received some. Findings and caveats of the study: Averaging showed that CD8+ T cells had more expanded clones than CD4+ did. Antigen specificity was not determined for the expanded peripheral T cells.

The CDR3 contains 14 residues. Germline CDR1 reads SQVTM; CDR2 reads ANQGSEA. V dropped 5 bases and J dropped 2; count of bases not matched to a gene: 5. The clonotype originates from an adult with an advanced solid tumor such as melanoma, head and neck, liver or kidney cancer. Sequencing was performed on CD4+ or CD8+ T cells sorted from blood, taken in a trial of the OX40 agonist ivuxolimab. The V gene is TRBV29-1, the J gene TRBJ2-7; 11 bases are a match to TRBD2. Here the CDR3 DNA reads TGCAGCGTTCGACTAGCGGGGCGAACCTACGAGCAGTACTTC. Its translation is CSVRLAGRTYEQYF.